The 4 T cell receptor beta chains below come from one sample, sequenced in a study of T cell repertoires in cytomegalovirus infection. TCRdb redid the calling of the reads with MiXCR, one entry per CDR3 protein. The data contain nearly 700,000 distinct CDR3 sequences, roughly 36% of them singletons. For these receptors, no antigen is known. Sample: cultured PBMCs, taken from culture after CMV antigen stimulation. These receptors all come from a human donor in good health (CMV status not recorded). Some clones in this sample may be carry-over from other donors' samples.

This clonotype came up a few times. The rearrangement links TRBV11-1 to TRBJ2-1; D possibly matches TRBD1 or TRBD2 (7 bases each). The germline V gene encodes CDR1 SGHAT and CDR2 FQDESV (reference sequence). This CDR3 is 15 amino acids long. V shed 5 bases and J shed 7 bases, with 18 bases lying between them. Here the CDR3 reads CASSPGGRGQNEQFF. CDR3 DNA: TGTGCCAGCAGCCCAGGGGGGAGGGGTCAGAATGAGCAGTTCTTC.

This clonotype was counted many times. The chain combines TRBV7-2 with TRBJ1-1; 8 bases map to TRBD1. Looked up from germline, CDR1 is SGHTA and CDR2 is FQGNSA. Losses at the gene ends were 5 bases for V and 5 bases for J; bases not matched to a gene: 4. The CDR3 consists of 13 residues. CDR3 coding DNA: TGTGCCAGCAGCCCAGGGGGCTGGACTGAAGCTTTCTTT. This gives the protein CASSPGGWTEAFF.

The V gene is TRBV6-8, the J gene TRBJ2-3, with 7 nucleotides matching TRBD1. The junction had 9 bases not matched to a gene; V was cut back by 6 bases and J by 9 bases. The CDR3 runs to 13 residues. Germline values: CDR1 MNHGY, CDR2 SAAAGT. CDR3 bases: TGTGCCAGCAGGCGGATACAGGGGTCAACGCAGTATTTT. Amino acid sequence: CASRRIQGSTQYF.

V is TRBV7-6 and J is TRBJ2-1, with a possible D match to TRBD2 (5 bases). This CDR3 is 16 amino acids long. Germline loops: CDR1 SGHVS, CDR2 FNYEAQ. V was cut by 5 bases and J by 4 bases, with 18 bases left in between. In DNA, the CDR3 is TGTGCCAGCAGCCCACGGCAGGACTCCTTTTACAATGAGCAGTTCTTC. Protein sequence: CASSPRQDSFYNEQFF.